The present T cell receptor beta chain was sequenced within a study of beta chain features in type 1 diabetes. Cell sorting via CD45RO/CCR7/CD25/CD127/CD95/CD27 was performed to obtain CD4+ naive, central memory, regulatory and stem cell-like memory cells. Every bit of the isolated RNA underwent reverse transcription, so sequencing read expressed TCRB transcripts. TCRdb's copy holds only in-frame clones and misses some; the assay was immunoSEQ multiplex PCR. The table has more than 85,000 clones, about two fifths seen once. V lost 4 bases and J lost 3; bases outside the gene matches: 2. Germline V gene sequence: CDR1 SGHRS, CDR2 YFSETQ. The CDR3 length is 15 residues. The table lists this clone with a few counts.

The clonotype originates from a woman between 18 and 29 years old in good health. The V call is TRBV5-1, the J call TRBJ2-7; the match to TRBD2 covers 15 bases. Sequenced sample: stem cell memory CD4+ T cells from blood. CDR3 region: CASSRGLAGGYEQYF. The CDR3 nucleotides read TGCGCCAGCAGCAGGGGACTAGCGGGGGGCTACGAGCAGTACTTC.